The table lists the clone carrying this T cell receptor beta chain with a few counts. The sample comes from a study of glioma-infiltrating T cells. Study context: Presurgical dexamethasone in glioma patients lasted six or fewer days.

There are 14 residues in the CDR3. CDR1 is DFQATT, CDR2 SNEGSKA, per germline (reference sequence). The V segment lost 0 bases and the J segment 9 bases; nucleotides outside the gene matches: 4. TCR alpha and beta CDR3 regions were amplified from RNA using iRepertoire nested multiplex PCR. Tissue mRNA or PBMC total RNA, about 90-400 ng, went into one-step reverse transcription and amplification. TCRdb called the multiplex PCR reads again in MiXCR, with one record for every CDR3 protein. The table has about 410,000 distinct CDR3 sequences, roughly 41% seen once. What was sequenced was glioma tissue, nonneoplastic brain tissue, or PBMCs (not recorded which). The chain joins TRBV20-1 to TRBJ2-1; the match to TRBD2 covers 11 bases. This TCR derives from a human donor with low-grade glioma or glioblastoma, undergoing nonglioma brain surgery, or in good health (not recorded which). The CDR3 coding sequence is TGCAGTGCTAGAGATCGTAGCGGGAGGGTTGAGCAGTTCTTC. Translating gives CSARDRSGRVEQFF.